This T cell receptor (beta chain) was recorded in a study of response to subunit inactivated influenza vaccine. Germline V gene lookup returns CDR1 SGHTA and CDR2 FQGNSA. This CDR3 has 14 amino acids. The J segment lost 8 bases and the V segment lost 2 bases, leaving 4 bases of the junction unmatched. Concerning this clonotype itself: Antigen: not known.

TCRdb re-analysed the RT-PCR reads in MiXCR, keeping a single row per CDR3 protein. In the table there are 530,000 or so distinct CDR3 sequences, 14% of which are singletons. The study, taken as a whole, reports: After each seasonal influenza vaccination, few new T cells are recruited, the authors suggested.

The sequencing here drew on PBMCs from blood, taken about 11 days after vaccination. The TCR originated in a man in his forties or fifties who received an inactivated influenza vaccine. The rearrangement links TRBV7-2 to TRBJ2-1; TRBD1 matches 9 bases. CDR3 nucleotide sequence: TGTGCCAGCAGCTTACAGGGACAGGGATATGAGCAGTTCTTC. Translating it yields CASSLQGQGYEQFF.